A selection of T cell receptor beta chains follows, all from one sample in a study of metastatic and nonmetastatic thyroid tumors. TCRdb re-called the PCR reads through MiXCR. Here the sample spans about 25,000 clones, 20% being singletons. The sample consisted of adjacent normal tissue. The receptors shown here come from a female donor with papillary thyroid cancer or a benign thyroid nodule (not recorded which). Some clones in this sample may be carry-over from other donors' samples. The CDR3 runs from the conserved cysteine through the conserved F or W. D genes are given only for firm matches. Clone size, where shown, is once, few, many, or a class for clones that have expanded.

d_call clone_size j_call v_call cdr3_nt cdr3_aa
TRBD1 few TRBJ2-5 TRBV6-5 TGTGCCAGCAGTTGTGACAGGGATACCCAGTACTTC CASSCDRDTQYF
. . TRBJ2-7 TRBV20-1 TGCAGTGCTATACCATCGACTAGTGGACTATACGAGCAGTACTTC CSAIPSTSGLYEQYF
. . TRBJ2-5 TRBV11-3 TGTGCCAGCAGCTTCCAAGGGGCTTCTCCAAGGCCCCAGTACTTC CASSFQGASPRPQYF
TRBD2 . TRBJ2-7 TRBV20-1 TGCAGTGCGAAACTAGCGGGAGTCTACGAGCAGTTATTC CSAKLAGVYEQLF
. . TRBJ2-6 TRBV7-3 TGTGCCAGCAGCTATACTGGGGTCTCTGGGGCCAACGCCCTTACTTTC CASSYTGVSGANALTF
. medium-sized TRBJ1-5 TRBV6-1 TGTGCCAGCAGGCCCCCAAATCAGCCCCAGCATTTT CASRPPNQPQHF
TRBD2 . TRBJ2-1 TRBV18 TGTGCCAGCTCACCACCGGGACTAGCGGGGGGCAATGAGCAGTTCTTC CASSPPGLAGGNEQFF
TRBD2 . TRBJ2-4 TRBV6-1 TGTGCCAGCAGTAGCGGGACTGCGGCCATTCAGTACTTC CASSSGTAAIQYF
TRBD1 many TRBJ2-2 TRBV9 TGTGCCAGCAGCGTAGGGACAGGTAGCAACACCGGGGAGCTGTTTTTT CASSVGTGSNTGELFF
. many TRBJ1-2 TRBV19 TGTGCCAGTAGTATCGTCAGGGGTACTGGCTATGGCTACACCTTC CASSIVRGTGYGYTF
. many TRBJ2-5 TRBV7-9 TGTGCCAGCAACGGGGTTGGCCAAGAGACCCAGTACTTC CASNGVGQETQYF
. many TRBJ1-3 TRBV9 TGTGCCAGCAGCGTAGATTGGGCTGGAAACACCATATATTTT CASSVDWAGNTIYF
. many TRBJ2-1 TRBV7-6 TGTGCCAGCAGCTCAACGCCCTACAATGAGCAGTTCTTC CASSSTPYNEQFF
. few TRBJ1-1 TRBV19 TGTGCCAGTAGTTTTTTAACAGGGGAAGCTTTCTTT CASSFLTGEAFF
TRBD2 many TRBJ2-1 TRBV7-3 TGTGCCAGCAGCCCTGGGGGGGAACGGACCCAGTTCTTC CASSPGGERTQFF
TRBD2 many TRBJ2-1 TRBV20-1 TGCAGTGCTAGAGATGTCCGCTCGGTAGCGGGAGGGGGACGGAATGAGCAGTTCTTC CSARDVRSVAGGGRNEQFF
. few TRBJ1-2 TRBV27 TGTGCCAGCAGTCCCTCTGGGGTAAACTATGGCTACACCTTC CASSPSGVNYGYTF
. . TRBJ2-3 TRBV28 TGTGCCAGCGGCCCTAGGAGAGATGCGCAGTATTTT CASGPRRDAQYF
TRBD2 . TRBJ2-1 TRBV20-1 TGCAGTGCTACCGGGGGAATGACTAGCGGGAGGAGTACGGATGAGCAGTTCTTC CSATGGMTSGRSTDEQFF
TRBD2 many TRBJ2-7 TRBV7-8 TGTGCCAGCAGCTTGACTAGCGGGAGGATGAACGAGCAGTACTTC CASSLTSGRMNEQYF
. . TRBJ2-7 TRBV28 TGTGCCAGCAATACCCACATCAGCTGGGTGGTAGGCTACGAGCGGTACTTC CASNTHISWVVGYERYF
TRBD2 . TRBJ2-3 TRBV7-9 TGTGCCAGCAGCGCTAGCGGGGCGGCTACGCAGTATTTT CASSASGAATQYF
. many TRBJ2-1 TRBV28 TGTGCCAGCAGCCCTCCGGGACGCTACAATGAGCAGTTCTTC CASSPPGRYNEQFF
TRBD1 medium-sized TRBJ2-7 TRBV27 TGTGCCAGCAGTATCGGGACAGTGTACGAGCAGTACTTC CASSIGTVYEQYF
. . TRBJ2-7 TRBV7-2 TGTGCCAGCAGCTTAGCGCGCGTGGGGGTCTACGAGCAGTACTTC CASSLARVGVYEQYF
. . TRBJ2-5 TRBV6-1 TGTGCCAGCAGATCATGGTGTCATAAAGAGACCCAGTACTTC CASRSWCHKETQYF
TRBD2 . TRBJ2-5 TRBV6-6 TGTGCCAGCAGTTACCTCGGGGGGTCGGAGACCCAGTACTTC CASSYLGGSETQYF
TRBD1 . TRBJ2-7 TRBV7-9 TGTGCCAGCAGTCACCGGGACAGATTTTACGAGCAGTACTTC CASSHRDRFYEQYF
. medium-sized TRBJ2-7 TRBV28 TGTGCCAGCAGAAGACAGGTAACCTCCTACGAGCAGTACTTC CASRRQVTSYEQYF